A single sample is the source of the 3 T cell receptor beta chains below, sequenced in a study of T cells after yellow fever vaccination. TCRdb re-analysed the 5' RACE reads in MiXCR, keeping a single row per CDR3 protein. The sample yields some 240,000 distinct CDR3 sequences, roughly 5.6% seen once. Sequences were derived from CD4+ T cells sorted from PBMCs, sampled on the day of the yellow fever booster vaccination. These receptors all come from a man between 18 and 35 years old who received the YFV17D yellow fever vaccine.

This clonotype was observed many times. The chain links TRBV5-1 to TRBJ1-5; TRBD1 is a possible D gene (6 bases). Between the trimmed V and J ends, which lost 4 bases and 7 bases, there was a span of 15 bases. CDR1 is SGHRS, CDR2 YFSETQ, per germline. The CDR3 contains 14 residues. The CDR3 protein is CASSPEGGGQPQHF. As DNA, the CDR3 is TGCGCCAGCAGCCCTGAGGGGGGCGGCCAGCCCCAGCATTTT.

This clonotype was observed at least ten times. This rearrangement joins TRBV10-3 to TRBJ2-5; 9 nucleotides match TRBD2. The trim removed 7 bases at V and 5 bases at J, leaving 14 bases unmatched. This CDR3 is 16 amino acids long. Germline V CDR1 and CDR2: ENHRY, SYGVKD. CDR3 in DNA: TGTGCCATCACCGGAGGGCTAGCGGGGCGTTCGGAGACCCAGTACTTC. Translating it yields CAITGGLAGRSETQYF.

This clonotype has only a few counts. The chain couples TRBV12-3 or TRBV12-4 to TRBJ1-1; TRBD1 aligns across 10 bases. Trimming at V came to 6 bases and at J to 5 bases, leaving 12 bases not matched to a gene. This CDR3 region has 16 residues. The CDR3, as DNA: TGTGCCAGCAGCTTGCCTATCGACAGGGGGCGGACTGAAGCTTTCTTT. Translating it yields CASSLPIDRGRTEAFF.